The 11 T cell receptor beta chains below all came from one sample that was sequenced in a study of T cells in Graves' hyperthyroidism and ophthalmopathy (dated by TCRdb to between 2018 and 2021). The library relied on multiplex PCR. Instrument on record: Illumina HiSeq 2000. The TCR beta CDR3 regions were amplified from RNA transcripts. The first round of RT-PCR for the TCR CDR3 was performed with the HTBI primer set and the Qiagen OneStep RT-PCR kit. The public reads were quality trimmed at Q25 with fastp and then assembled into clones with MiXCR by TCRdb, keeping productive beta chains. A single entry per CDR3 protein holds the most common genes and DNA from its merged rows. The sample records approximately 870,000 distinct CDR3 sequences, 35% to 45% of which are singletons. 8% to 9% of the sample lies in the top ten. Sequences were obtained from blood. The receptors come from a man aged 18 to 30 with Graves' hyperthyroidism.

This clonotype has at least ten counts. The chain joins TRBV2 to TRBJ1-5; weak D call: TRBD1 (5 bases). Trimming stripped 3 bases from V and 0 bases from J, with 12 bases between. The V gene's germline CDR1 is SNHLY and CDR2 FYNNEI. The CDR3 runs to 16 residues. Written as DNA, the CDR3 is TGTGCCAGCAGTGAGGAGGGGCCCGTTAGCAATCAGCCCCAGCATTTT. It codes for CASSEEGPVSNQPQHF.

This clonotype was seen more than once but under ten times. The chain couples TRBV7-9 to TRBJ2-2; 9 positions match TRBD2. The germline V gene encodes CDR1 SEHNR and CDR2 FQNEAQ (reference sequence). V trimming: 3 bases; J trimming: 6 bases; junction bases outside the gene matches: 5. The CDR3 runs to 15 residues. CDR3 nucleotides: TGTGCCAGCAGCTTGGTAGCGGGGGAGGCCGGGGAGCTGTTTTTT. Its protein product is CASSLVAGEAGELFF.

The V gene is TRBV7-2, the J gene TRBJ1-2; D is possibly TRBD1 (5 bases). V lost 5 bases, J lost 1 base, and 14 bases lay in between. CDR1 and CDR2 from the germline V gene are SGHTA and FQGNSA. The CDR3 has 15 residues. CDR3 coding DNA: TGTGCCAGCAGCCCCCGGGACGAAAATAACTATGGCTACACCTTC. This sequence encodes CASSPRDENNYGYTF.

In regard to this clonotype: Possible read error: a much larger clone is one base away. V and J are TRBV20-1 and TRBJ1-6; 7 nucleotides align to TRBD1. The CDR3 is 14 amino acids. CDR1 and CDR2 (germline): DFQATT, SNEGSKA (reference sequence). The CDR3: CSAAGQLSNPPLHF. The CDR3 coding sequence is TGCAGTGCTGCGGGACAGCTCTCTAATCCACCCCTCCACTTT.

V and J are TRBV9 and TRBJ2-5; TRBD1 is a possible D gene (6 bases). The germline V gene encodes CDR1 SGDLS and CDR2 YYNGEE. V was clipped by 6 bases and J by 5 bases, with 17 bases between them. The CDR3 sequence is 14 residues long. The CDR3 nucleotides read TGTGCCAGCACCGTCCAAGGGGGAAGGGAGACCCAGTACTTC. Encoded protein: CASTVQGGRETQYF. Based on the CDR3 plus reference TRBV9 and TRBJ2-5, the full variable domain is DSGVTQTPKHLITATGQRVTLRCSPRSGDLSVYWYQQSLDQGLQFLIQYYNGEERAKGNILERFSAQQFPDLHSELNLSSLELGDSALYFCASTVQGGRETQYFGPGTRLLVL.

In this sample, this clonotype turned up many times. J is TRBJ2-7 and V is TRBV7-9, with 7 bases lining up with TRBD1. Germline CDR1 and CDR2: SEHNR and FQNEAQ (reference sequence). J gave up 3 bases and V 4 bases, and 6 bases lay outside the gene matches. The CDR3 sequence is 14 residues long. CDR3 DNA sequence: TGTGCCAGCAGCTATTCCGGGACAGACTACGAGCAGTACTTC. This sequence encodes CASSYSGTDYEQYF.

In its sample, this clonotype was seen a few times. V usage is TRBV2 and J usage is TRBJ1-2; 9 nucleotides agree with TRBD1. V shed 5 bases and J 5 bases; nucleotides not matched to a gene: 6. The CDR3 extends over 14 amino acids. CDR1 is SNHLY, CDR2 FYNNEI, per germline. The CDR3 nucleotides read TGTGCCAGCAGTCCGGGACAGGGCTTTTATGGCTACACCTTC. This translates into CASSPGQGFYGYTF.

This chain uses TRBV29-1 with TRBJ1-2; D is undetermined. The CDR3 is 13 amino acids. V was cut by 5 bases and J by 8 bases, with 18 bases left in between. Per germline, CDR1 SQVTM and CDR2 ANQGSEA. The CDR3 sequence is CSVMYGDQGGYTF. CDR3 DNA sequence: TGCAGCGTTATGTACGGAGACCAAGGGGGCTACACCTTC.

The V and J genes are TRBV6-5 and TRBJ2-7, with a tentative D call TRBD2 (6 bases). The V gene lost 5 bases and the J gene lost 3 bases, with 14 bases spanning the gap. Germline CDR1 is MNHEY and CDR2 is SVGAGI. The CDR3 spans 14 residues. The CDR3 spells CASSAKPGLYEQYF. The CDR3 bases are TGTGCCAGCAGTGCGAAGCCGGGACTCTACGAGCAGTACTTC.

V is TRBV7-2 and J is TRBJ1-2; D is undetermined. The germline gives CDR1 SGHTA, CDR2 FQGNSA. The CDR3 extends over 13 amino acids. Between the trimmed V and J ends, which lost 5 bases and 8 bases, there was a span of 15 bases. CDR3 sequence: CASSTGSGRGYTF. DNA for the CDR3: TGTGCCAGCAGCACCGGAAGCGGCCGGGGCTACACCTTC.

The V gene is TRBV5-1, the J gene TRBJ2-5; possibly TRBD1 for D (6 bases). Trimming took 0 bases from V and 4 from J, leaving 10 bases between them. This CDR3 comprises 14 residues. Germline CDR1 SGHRS, CDR2 YFSETQ. The DNA of the CDR3 is TGCGCCAGCAGCTTGGGGGACATTTCAGAGACCCAGTACTTC. It codes for CASSLGDISETQYF.